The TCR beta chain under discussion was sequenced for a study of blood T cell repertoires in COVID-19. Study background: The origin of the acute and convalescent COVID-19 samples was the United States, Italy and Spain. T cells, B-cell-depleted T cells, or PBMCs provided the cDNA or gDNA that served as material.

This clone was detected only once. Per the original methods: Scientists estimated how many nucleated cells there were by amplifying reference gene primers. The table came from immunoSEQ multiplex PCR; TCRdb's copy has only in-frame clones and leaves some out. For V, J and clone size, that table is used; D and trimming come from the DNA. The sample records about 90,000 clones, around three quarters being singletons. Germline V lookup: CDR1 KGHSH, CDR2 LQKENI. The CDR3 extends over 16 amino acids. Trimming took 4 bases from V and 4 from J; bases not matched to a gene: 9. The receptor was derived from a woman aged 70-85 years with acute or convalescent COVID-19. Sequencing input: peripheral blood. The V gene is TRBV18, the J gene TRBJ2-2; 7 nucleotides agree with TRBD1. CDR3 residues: CASSRPGTAFTGELFF. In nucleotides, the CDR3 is TGTGCCAGCTCACGCCCTGGGACAGCCTTCACCGGGGAGCTGTTTTTT. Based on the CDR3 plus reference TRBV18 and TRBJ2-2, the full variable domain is NAGVMQNPRHLVRRRGQEARLRCSPMKGHSHVYWYRQLPEEGLKFMVYLQKENIIDESGMPKERFSAEFPKEGPSILRIQQVVRGDSAAYFCASSRPGTAFTGELFFGEGSRLTVL.